This is a list of T cell receptor beta chains from one sample in a study of shared clonotypes between healthy human individuals. Assay: immunoSEQ multiplex PCR; the TCRdb copy retains only in-frame clones and omits some. Here the sample spans roughly 890,000 clones, 80% to 95% being singletons. The sequencing sample was made of naive CD8+ T cells sorted from blood. The receptors originated from a man younger than 40 in good health. Each CDR3 is given with its conserved first and last residue. D genes are given only for firm matches. The size of a clone is reported for some rows only, either as once, few or many, or as a class for expanded clones.

clone size: -; V gene: TRBV5-1; J gene: TRBJ2-1; D gene: TRBD1; CDR3 DNA: TGCGCCAGCAGCCAGGGACAGCGGAATGAGCAGTTCTTC; CDR3 protein: CASSQGQRNEQFF
clone size: -; V gene: TRBV23-1; J gene: TRBJ2-5; D gene: -; CDR3 DNA: TGCGCCAGCAGTCAATTTCTGTACCAAGAGACCCAGTACTTC; CDR3 protein: CASSQFLYQETQYF
clone size: -; V gene: TRBV7-9; J gene: TRBJ1-2; D gene: TRBD1; CDR3 DNA: TGTGCCAGCAGCTCGACAGGGGGCAGTAGCTATGGCTACACCTTC; CDR3 protein: CASSSTGGSSYGYTF
clone size: -; V gene: TRBV5-1; J gene: TRBJ1-2; D gene: TRBD1; CDR3 DNA: TGCGCCAGCAGCTTGAACAGGGGGCGCCTCACGACCGGTGGCTACACCTTC; CDR3 protein: CASSLNRGRLTTGGYTF
clone size: -; V gene: TRBV6-5; J gene: TRBJ2-3; D gene: TRBD2; CDR3 DNA: TGTGCCAGCAGTTACTCCGGGACTAGCGGGATAACGCAGTATTTT; CDR3 protein: CASSYSGTSGITQYF
clone size: -; V gene: TRBV15; J gene: TRBJ2-1; D gene: -; CDR3 DNA: TGTGCCACCAGCAGAGAAGACCGGGCAAAGCAGTTCTTC; CDR3 protein: CATSREDRAKQFF
clone size: -; V gene: TRBV27; J gene: TRBJ2-5; D gene: -; CDR3 DNA: TGTGCCAGCAGTGCTTATGGCCAAGAGACCCAGTACTTC; CDR3 protein: CASSAYGQETQYF
clone size: -; V gene: TRBV29-1; J gene: TRBJ1-4; D gene: -; CDR3 DNA: TGCAGCGTTGGGGCGGGAAATGAAAAACTGTTTTTT; CDR3 protein: CSVGAGNEKLFF
clone size: -; V gene: TRBV18; J gene: TRBJ2-1; D gene: -; CDR3 DNA: TGTGCCAGCTCACCACCGTCGGGAGCCACTCAGAGCTCCTACAATGAGCAGTTCTTC; CDR3 protein: CASSPPSGATQSSYNEQFF
clone size: -; V gene: TRBV28; J gene: TRBJ2-1; D gene: TRBD2; CDR3 DNA: TGTGCCAGCAGTTTATCTAGGTTAGCGGGAGGGCCTATCGATGAGCAGTTCTTC; CDR3 protein: CASSLSRLAGGPIDEQFF
clone size: few; V gene: TRBV6-1; J gene: TRBJ2-1; D gene: TRBD2; CDR3 DNA: TGTGCCAGCAGTGAAGGACTAGCGGGAGAGGCAACCTACAATGAGCAGTTCTTC; CDR3 protein: CASSEGLAGEATYNEQFF
clone size: -; V gene: TRBV6-6; J gene: TRBJ1-5; D gene: -; CDR3 DNA: TGTGCCAGCAGTTACCCCGGGGAACAGCCCCAGCATTTT; CDR3 protein: CASSYPGEQPQHF
clone size: -; V gene: TRBV27; J gene: TRBJ2-7; D gene: TRBD2; CDR3 DNA: TGTGCCAGCAGTTTAGTGGCCCAAGGTAGCGGGACCTACGAGCAGTACTTC; CDR3 protein: CASSLVAQGSGTYEQYF
clone size: -; V gene: TRBV14; J gene: TRBJ2-2; D gene: TRBD2; CDR3 DNA: TGTGCCAGCAGCATGACTAGCCCGAACACCGGGGAGCTGTTTTTT; CDR3 protein: CASSMTSPNTGELFF
clone size: once; V gene: TRBV27; J gene: TRBJ1-1; D gene: -; CDR3 DNA: TGTGCCAGCAGTCCCCTTATGAACACTGAAGCTTTCTTT; CDR3 protein: CASSPLMNTEAFF
clone size: -; V gene: TRBV27; J gene: TRBJ2-3; D gene: -; CDR3 DNA: TGTGCCAGCAGTTTAATGGACAGAACAGATACGCAGTATTTT; CDR3 protein: CASSLMDRTDTQYF
clone size: -; V gene: TRBV15; J gene: TRBJ1-1; D gene: -; CDR3 DNA: TGTGCCACCAGCAGAGGTTGGGGGGCCGGGGACACTGAAGCTTTCTTT; CDR3 protein: CATSRGWGAGDTEAFF
clone size: -; V gene: TRBV27; J gene: TRBJ2-7; D gene: TRBD2; CDR3 DNA: TGTGCCAGCAGTTTTGGGCTAGCGGGAGTCTACGAGCAGTACTTC; CDR3 protein: CASSFGLAGVYEQYF
clone size: -; V gene: TRBV4-3; J gene: TRBJ2-5; D gene: TRBD2; CDR3 DNA: TGCGCCAGCAGCCAAGATAGGACTAGCGGACTTTGGACCCAGTACTTC; CDR3 protein: CASSQDRTSGLWTQYF
clone size: -; V gene: TRBV13; J gene: TRBJ1-2; D gene: TRBD1; CDR3 DNA: TGTGCCAGCAGCTTAGGCCTACTCGGGGACAGGGACAGCTATGGCTACACCTTC; CDR3 protein: CASSLGLLGDRDSYGYTF
clone size: -; V gene: TRBV14; J gene: TRBJ2-2; D gene: -; CDR3 DNA: TGTGCCAGCAGCCCACACACCGGGGAGCTGTTTTTT; CDR3 protein: CASSPHTGELFF
clone size: -; V gene: TRBV19; J gene: TRBJ2-2; D gene: TRBD2; CDR3 DNA: TGTGCCAGTAGTCCCTGGACTAGCGGGGGCACCGGGGAGCTGTTTTTT; CDR3 protein: CASSPWTSGGTGELFF
clone size: -; V gene: TRBV7-6; J gene: TRBJ2-2; D gene: TRBD2; CDR3 DNA: TGTGCCAGCAGCTTCCGGACTAGCGGGAGTTCCGGGGAGCTGTTTTTT; CDR3 protein: CASSFRTSGSSGELFF
clone size: -; V gene: TRBV9; J gene: TRBJ1-3; D gene: -; CDR3 DNA: TGTGCCAGCAGCGTAGCCCTTACAGCCTCTGGAAACACCATATATTTT; CDR3 protein: CASSVALTASGNTIYF
clone size: -; V gene: TRBV27; J gene: TRBJ2-5; D gene: -; CDR3 DNA: TGTGCCAGCAGTTTAAAGGTCGGAAGCACCCAGTACTTC; CDR3 protein: CASSLKVGSTQYF
clone size: -; V gene: TRBV29-1; J gene: TRBJ2-3; D gene: -; CDR3 DNA: TGCAGCGTTGAAGGGCCAACGCCCGCAGATACGCAGTATTTT; CDR3 protein: CSVEGPTPADTQYF
clone size: -; V gene: TRBV18; J gene: TRBJ2-6; D gene: -; CDR3 DNA: TGTGCCAGCTCACCACCGTCAGGGCCTGGGGCCAACGTCCTGACTTTC; CDR3 protein: CASSPPSGPGANVLTF
clone size: -; V gene: TRBV4-1; J gene: TRBJ1-5; D gene: TRBD1; CDR3 DNA: TGCGCCAGCAGGGATAAGACAGGGCACAATCAGCCCCAGCATTTT; CDR3 protein: CASRDKTGHNQPQHF
clone size: -; V gene: TRBV19; J gene: TRBJ1-1; D gene: -; CDR3 DNA: TGTGCCAGTAGTATAGGACGGAACACTGAAGCTTTCTTT; CDR3 protein: CASSIGRNTEAFF
clone size: -; V gene: TRBV11-3; J gene: TRBJ2-7; D gene: -; CDR3 DNA: TGTGCCAGCAGCTCAAGCAACACAGGGATTAACTACGAGCAGTACTTC; CDR3 protein: CASSSSNTGINYEQYF
clone size: -; V gene: TRBV7-9; J gene: TRBJ2-2; D gene: TRBD1; CDR3 DNA: TGTGCCAGCAGTTCTACAGGGGGCGAGTCGAACACCGGGGAGCTGTTTTTT; CDR3 protein: CASSSTGGESNTGELFF
clone size: -; V gene: TRBV11-3; J gene: TRBJ2-7; D gene: -; CDR3 DNA: TGTGCCAGCAGCTTAGAAGGGGGGACAAAATCCTACGAGCAGTACTTC; CDR3 protein: CASSLEGGTKSYEQYF
clone size: -; V gene: TRBV29-1; J gene: TRBJ2-1; D gene: TRBD2; CDR3 DNA: TGCAGCGTTGAACTCGGGGGACTAGCGGGATGGCTCAATGAGCAGTTCTTC; CDR3 protein: CSVELGGLAGWLNEQFF
clone size: -; V gene: TRBV6-1; J gene: TRBJ2-7; D gene: TRBD1; CDR3 DNA: TGTGCCAGCAGTGAAGGGTGGACAGGGGTCGAGCAGTACTTC; CDR3 protein: CASSEGWTGVEQYF
clone size: -; V gene: TRBV7-9; J gene: TRBJ2-5; D gene: TRBD1; CDR3 DNA: TGTGCCAGCAGAAGCCCAACAGGGGGCGCGGGGGAGACCCAGTACTTC; CDR3 protein: CASRSPTGGAGETQYF
clone size: -; V gene: TRBV4-1; J gene: TRBJ2-6; D gene: -; CDR3 DNA: TGCGCCAGCAGCCATGCGGGGTCTGGGGCCAACGTCCTGACTTTC; CDR3 protein: CASSHAGSGANVLTF
clone size: -; V gene: TRBV28; J gene: TRBJ2-5; D gene: -; CDR3 DNA: TGTGCCAGCAGTTTATTGGGTGAGACCCAGTACTTC; CDR3 protein: CASSLLGETQYF
clone size: -; V gene: TRBV29-1; J gene: TRBJ1-1; D gene: -; CDR3 DNA: TGCAGCGTTGAAGATTTCGGAGGGAGAGCTTTCTTT; CDR3 protein: CSVEDFGGRAFF